Listed here are 13 T cell receptor beta chains from one sample, sequenced in a study of CD8 T cells in ankylosing spondylitis. TCRdb itself ran the 5' RACE reads through MiXCR, one entry per CDR3 protein. The sample comprises about 440,000 distinct CDR3 sequences, 17% of which are singletons, and over 1% rests with the top ten. Their target antigens are unknown. Overall study results and limits: There was a TCR beta motif, made of several highly homologous variants, that appeared characteristic of ankylosing spondylitis blood.

Specimen: blood, either unsorted or a sorted T cell fraction (not recorded which). The receptors come from a male donor with ankylosing spondylitis.

The rearrangement links TRBV4-1 to TRBJ1-5, with no clear D. Looked up from germline, CDR1 is MGHRA and CDR2 is YSYEKL. V was clipped by 3 bases and J by 2 bases, with 8 bases between them. CDR3 length: 14 residues. The CDR3 coding sequence is TGCGCCAGCAGCCAGGGAATGGGCAATCAGCCCCAGCATTTT. Translation gives CASSQGMGNQPQHF.

This clonotype came up a few times. The rearrangement uses TRBV20-1 and TRBJ1-5; weak D call: TRBD1 (5 bases). Germline loops: CDR1 DFQATT, CDR2 SNEGSKA (reference sequence). V lost 0 bases and J 4 bases, leaving 16 bases between the germline ends. The CDR3 is 16 residues long. This CDR3 is CSARDFVRAENQPQHF. The DNA of the CDR3 is TGCAGTGCTAGAGATTTCGTCAGGGCGGAAAATCAGCCCCAGCATTTT.

Only a few counts were recorded for this clonotype. The CDR3 DNA follows: TGCAGTGCTAGAGATCGAATGGAGGTAGCGGGAGTCTTCCCCTACAATGAGCAGTTCTTC. Its protein product is CSARDRMEVAGVFPYNEQFF. V is TRBV20-1 and J is TRBJ2-1, with 9 bases lining up with TRBD2. This CDR3 has 20 amino acids. Germline values: CDR1 DFQATT, CDR2 SNEGSKA (reference sequence). The junction had 17 bases not matched to a gene; V was cut back by 0 bases and J by 2 bases.

This clonotype was counted a few times. The chain joins TRBV7-9 to TRBJ1-1, with D possibly matching TRBD1 (5 bases). The CDR3 loop spans 15 amino acids. Germline CDR1 reads SEHNR; CDR2 reads FQNEAQ (reference sequence). V shed 5 bases and J shed 3 bases, with 16 bases lying between them. CDR3 DNA sequence: TGTGCCAGCAGCCTTCGGCGCAGAGGGGACACTGAAGCTTTCTTT. This encodes CASSLRRRGDTEAFF.

The J gene is TRBJ2-2, the V gene TRBV5-1; 8 bases line up with TRBD2. After removal of 4 bases from V and 0 bases from J, the junction contained 8 bases not matched to a gene. The V gene's germline CDR1 is SGHRS and CDR2 YFSETQ. The CDR3 contains 17 residues. The CDR3 loop is CASSPAGGRTNTGELFF. The CDR3 nucleotides are TGCGCCAGCAGCCCGGCGGGGGGCCGTACGAACACCGGGGAGCTGTTTTTT.

The chain recombines TRBV5-1 with TRBJ2-3, with TRBD2 matching 9 bases. This CDR3 has 16 residues. J was trimmed by 5 bases and V by 0 bases; bases with no gene match: 7. Looked up from germline, CDR1 is SGHRS and CDR2 is YFSETQ. The CDR3 DNA sequence: TGCGCCAGCAGCTTGGCCTGGGTAGCGGGAGTAGATACGCAGTATTTT. Amino acids: CASSLAWVAGVDTQYF.

This clonotype was counted ten times or more. The chain has TRBV3-1 and TRBJ2-7, with TRBD2 matching 11 bases. The CDR3 has 19 amino acids. The germline V gene encodes CDR1 LGHDT and CDR2 YNNKEL (reference sequence). The V and J ends lost 6 bases and 3 bases, in that order; junction bases with no gene match: 19. CDR3 sequence: CASSRASGTSGASSYEQYF. In DNA, the CDR3 is TGTGCCAGCAGTCGGGCCTCCGGGACTAGCGGAGCAAGTAGCTACGAGCAGTACTTC.

This clonotype has more than one count but fewer than ten. The rearrangement links TRBV5-1 to TRBJ2-5; no clear D. Between the trimmed V and J ends, which lost 4 bases and 0 bases, there was a span of 4 bases. The length of the CDR3 is 12 residues. The germline V gene has CDR1 SGHRS and CDR2 YFSETQ. CDR3 in amino acids: CASSENQETQYF. The CDR3 DNA follows: TGCGCCAGCAGCGAAAACCAAGAGACCCAGTACTTC.

There are a few counts of this clonotype. V is TRBV5-6 and J is TRBJ1-2; TRBD1 is a possible D gene (5 bases). Germline V lookup: CDR1 SGHDT, CDR2 YYEEEE. Between the trimmed V and J ends, which lost 4 bases and 4 bases, there was a span of 17 bases. The length of the CDR3 is 15 residues. CDR3 coding DNA: TGTGCCAGCAGCCGGGACCGACCCGGAGGCTATGGCTACACCTTC. Amino acid sequence: CASSRDRPGGYGYTF.

This chain uses TRBV20-1 with TRBJ2-1; TRBD2 might be the D (6 bases). The V end lost 2 bases, the J end lost 7 bases, and 18 bases lay between the germline ends. The CDR3 runs to 15 residues. Looked up from germline, CDR1 is DFQATT and CDR2 is SNEGSKA (reference sequence). CDR3 bases: TGCAGTGCTAGAAATCCTCTCGCCGGGGGAAATGAGCAGTTCTTC. Encoded protein: CSARNPLAGGNEQFF.

This rearrangement joins TRBV28 to TRBJ1-1; D call uncertain. The V gene lost 6 bases and the J gene lost 1 base, with 12 bases spanning the gap. The CDR3 sequence is 14 residues long. Germline V CDR1 and CDR2: MDHEN, SYDVKM. CDR3 in DNA: TGTGCCAGCAGAACCGCGGGCAAGAACACTGAAGCTTTCTTT. Amino acid sequence: CASRTAGKNTEAFF.

This clonotype was recorded at least ten times. The chain carries TRBV11-2 and TRBJ2-5; 9 bases fit TRBD2. V shed 3 bases, J shed 1 base, and the junction held 6 bases outside the gene matches. The CDR3 length is 16 residues. Per the germline V gene, CDR1 is SGHAT and CDR2 is FQNNGV. In nucleotides, the CDR3 is TGTGCCAGCAGCTTCCGTAGCGGGAGTGGCCAAGAGACCCAGTACTTC. Protein product: CASSFRSGSGQETQYF. The whole variable domain, filled in from reference TRBV11-2 and TRBJ2-5, reads EAGVAQSPRYKIIEKRQSVAFWCNPISGHATLYWYQQILGQGPKLLIQFQNNGVVDDSQLPKDRFSAERLKGVDSTLKIQPAKLEDSAVYLCASSFRSGSGQETQYFGPGTRLLVL.

This clonotype was counted many times. The chain is built from TRBV12-3 or TRBV12-4 and TRBJ2-2; D is unresolved. V gave up 2 bases and J gave up 4 bases, with 8 bases separating them. The CDR3 contains 14 residues. This chain's CDR3 is CASSLYYLTGELFF. CDR3 nucleotides: TGTGCCAGCAGTTTATACTATCTCACCGGGGAGCTGTTTTTT.